The rows below give T cell receptor beta chains drawn from one sample of a study of blood T cell repertoires in COVID-19. Data came from immunoSEQ multiplex PCR; TCRdb stores just in-frame clones and leaves some out. In the table there are 310,000 or so clones, around nine tenths of which are singletons. The source material was PBMCs or T cells enriched from blood (not recorded which). These receptors were obtained from a woman younger than 45 who had recovered from COVID-19. CDR3s include the opening cysteine and the closing phenylalanine or tryptophan. D genes are given only for firm matches. Size values are once, few and many counts, or a class for expanded clones, and some rows have none.

clone_size j_call v_call d_call cdr3_nt cdr3_aa
. TRBJ1-1 TRBV4-2 . TGTGCCAGCAGCCAAGAGAGGATGGGTGAAGCTTTCTTT CASSQERMGEAFF
. TRBJ1-1 TRBV5-6 . TGTGCCAGCAGCTTTAGCACTGAAGCTTTCTTT CASSFSTEAFF
few TRBJ1-1 TRBV18 . TGTGCCAGCTCCGCGGGGCAGGGAGGTTTGAGCACTGAAGCTTTCTTT CASSAGQGGLSTEAFF
. TRBJ2-3 TRBV24-1 . TGTGCCACCAGTGCCCCGGGACAAAGCACAGATACGCAGTATTTT CATSAPGQSTDTQYF
. TRBJ2-1 TRBV30 TRBD2 TGTGCCTGGAGTCTTAGCGGGGGGGCCGAAGAGCAGTTCTTC CAWSLSGGAEEQFF
. TRBJ1-4 TRBV3-1/TRBV3-2 TRBD1 TGTGCCAGCAGCCCCCGCGGACAGGGAATAGTTGAAAAACTGTTTTTT CASSPRGQGIVEKLFF
. TRBJ1-4 TRBV9 TRBD1 TGTGCCAGCAGCCACTTCTTGGCAGGGGGTGATGAAAAACTGTTTTTT CASSHFLAGGDEKLFF
few TRBJ1-2 TRBV27 . TGTGCCAGCAGTCCACGGCACCTAGAGGGAAATGGCTACACCTTC CASSPRHLEGNGYTF
few TRBJ1-2 TRBV2 TRBD1 TGTGCCAGCAGTCCCCCGGACAGGGGGAGGGCGGGCTACACCTTC CASSPPDRGRAGYTF
. TRBJ1-2 TRBV28 TRBD1 TGTGCCAGCAGTCCCCGGGACAGGGTCGGCTACACCTTC CASSPRDRVGYTF
. TRBJ2-7 TRBV5-6 TRBD1 TGTGCCAGCAGTTTGGCAGGACAGGGCCCCTACGAGCAGTACTTC CASSLAGQGPYEQYF
. TRBJ1-4 TRBV6-5 . TGTGCCAGCAGTTACTCTGGACTGCGGGAAAAACTGTTTTTT CASSYSGLREKLFF
. TRBJ2-7 TRBV15 . TGTGCCACCAGCAGAGGGAGGGGGGGGAATTACGAGCAGTACTTC CATSRGRGGNYEQYF
once TRBJ2-3 TRBV11-2 . TGTGCCAGCAGCTTACTAGATACGCAGTATTTT CASSLLDTQYF
. TRBJ1-6 TRBV4-3 . TGCGCCAGCAGCCAAGATAGTCAGGGAGGAAATTCACCCCTCCACTTT CASSQDSQGGNSPLHF
. TRBJ1-5 TRBV5-5 TRBD1 TGTGCCAGCAGCCCCGGGACAGGGCGACAGCCCCAGCATTTT CASSPGTGRQPQHF
. TRBJ1-4 TRBV27 . TGTGCCAGCAGTTTATTTGGGACTGGGAATGAAAAACTGTTTTTT CASSLFGTGNEKLFF
once TRBJ2-3 TRBV27 . TGTGCCAGCTCTTTCCGCTTAGCAGATACGCAGTATTTT CASSFRLADTQYF
. TRBJ2-1 TRBV18 TRBD1 TGTGCCAGCTCACCAGAATCGACAGGGGCTTACAATGAGCAGTTCTTC CASSPESTGAYNEQFF
. TRBJ1-1 TRBV5-6 . TGTGCCAGCAGCTTGGCGCAGGGTGGCACTGAAGCTTTCTTT CASSLAQGGTEAFF
. TRBJ1-5 TRBV20-1 . TGCAGTGCTAGTGTTGAGGAGGGTGGCAATCAGCCCCAGCATTTT CSASVEEGGNQPQHF
. TRBJ1-1 TRBV6-5 TRBD1 TGTGCCAGCAGCTACTCCACTAGGGGGCTCTCTGCTGAAGCTTTCTTT CASSYSTRGLSAEAFF
. TRBJ2-7 TRBV12-3/TRBV12-4 . TGTGCCAGCAGTTACCGGGACTACGAGCAGTACTTC CASSYRDYEQYF
. TRBJ2-1 TRBV6-5 TRBD2 TGTGCCAGCAGTTTCGGGGGGAGCTCCTACAATGAGCAGTTCTTC CASSFGGSSYNEQFF
. TRBJ1-1 TRBV6-2/TRBV6-3 TRBD1 TGTGCCAGCAGCCGCGGGACAGTTAAAGAAGCTTTCTTT CASSRGTVKEAFF
. TRBJ2-5 TRBV6-2/TRBV6-3 . TGTGCCAGCAGCTGGAACGTACCGGGGACCCAGTACTTC CASSWNVPGTQYF
. TRBJ1-6 TRBV30 TRBD1 TGTGCCTGGAGCACAGTACCTGACAGGGCCCATTCACCCCTCCACTTT CAWSTVPDRAHSPLHF
. TRBJ2-5 TRBV6-5 TRBD1 TGTGCCAGCAGCGCGGGGACAGGGGGCCGGGAGACCCAGTACTTC CASSAGTGGRETQYF
. TRBJ1-5 TRBV19 TRBD1 TGTGCCAGTAGTCTAACCGGGACAGGGAATCGTCAGCCCCAGCATTTT CASSLTGTGNRQPQHF
once TRBJ1-2 TRBV5-6 . TGTGCCAGCAGCTTGGCGGGGGGCGATGGCTACACCTTC CASSLAGGDGYTF
. TRBJ2-7 TRBV5-1 TRBD1 TGCGCCAGCAGCGGGACAGTCTCCTACGAGCAGTACTTC CASSGTVSYEQYF
few TRBJ1-1 TRBV14 TRBD1 TGTGCCAGCAGCTGGGGACAGATAAACACTGAAGCTTTCTTT CASSWGQINTEAFF
. TRBJ1-5 TRBV6-5 . TGTGCCAGCAGTTCAGGACGGGGTAGCAATCAGCCCCAGCATTTT CASSSGRGSNQPQHF
. TRBJ1-1 TRBV19 TRBD1 TGTGCCATCACGGACAGGATGAACACTGAAGCTTTCTTT CAITDRMNTEAFF
. TRBJ1-5 TRBV28 TRBD1 TGTGCCAGCAGCAGAACCGGGACAGCTTATCAGCCCCAGCATTTT CASSRTGTAYQPQHF
. TRBJ1-1 TRBV5-4 TRBD1 TGTGCCAGCAGCTCGGGCGTAGGACAGGGGGCTTCTGAAGCTTTCTTT CASSSGVGQGASEAFF
. TRBJ1-1 TRBV27 . TGTGCCAGCAAGGAGGGAATGAACACTGAAGCTTTCTTT CASKEGMNTEAFF
. TRBJ1-6 TRBV30 . TGTGCCTGGAGTCCTGGGGCAAATTCACCCCTCCACTTT CAWSPGANSPLHF
. TRBJ1-2 TRBV27 TRBD1 TGTGCTTCCGGGACAGGGTTTGGCTACACCTTC CASGTGFGYTF
. TRBJ1-6 TRBV6-2/TRBV6-3 . TGTGCCAGCAGTTATCGGGGAAATTCACCCCTCCACTTT CASSYRGNSPLHF
. TRBJ1-2 TRBV19 TRBD1 TGTGCCAGTAGCGTAAACAGGGGGCGAGGCTACACCTTC CASSVNRGRGYTF
. TRBJ2-2 TRBV27 . TGTGCCAGCAGTTTACTTGCGGGACGGGGCACCGGGGAGCTGTTTTTT CASSLLAGRGTGELFF
. TRBJ2-5 TRBV5-1 . TGCGCCAGCAGAGAATCAGGACAAGAGACCCAGTACTTC CASRESGQETQYF
. TRBJ1-1 TRBV29-1 . TGCAGCGCCCAGTACGGGGGGATGGGCACTGAAGCTTTCTTT CSAQYGGMGTEAFF
. TRBJ1-1 TRBV6-5 . TGTGCCAGCAGTCCCCGGCGGAGCAAGATTACTGAAGCTTTCTTT CASSPRRSKITEAFF
. TRBJ1-2 TRBV18 . TGTGCCAGCTCACCAGGCGGGGGGCGGAACTATGGCTACACCTTC CASSPGGGRNYGYTF
few TRBJ1-4 TRBV19 . TGTGCCAGTAGTATGTTCCGGACAGCGAATGAAAAACTGTTTTTT CASSMFRTANEKLFF
. TRBJ1-5 TRBV19 TRBD1 TGTGCCAGTAATAGTGACAGGGGCCGGGATCAGCCCCAGCATTTT CASNSDRGRDQPQHF
. TRBJ1-3 TRBV11-3 . TGTGCCAGCAGTCGGTTGGGAGCCTCCTCTGGAAACACCATATATTTT CASSRLGASSGNTIYF